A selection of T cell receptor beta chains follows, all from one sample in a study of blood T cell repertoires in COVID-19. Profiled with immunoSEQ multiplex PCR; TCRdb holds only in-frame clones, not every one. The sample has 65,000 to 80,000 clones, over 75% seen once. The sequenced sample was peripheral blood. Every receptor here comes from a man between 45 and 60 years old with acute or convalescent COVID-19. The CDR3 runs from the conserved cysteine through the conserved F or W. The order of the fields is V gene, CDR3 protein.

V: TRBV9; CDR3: CASSAGTGYTDTQYF
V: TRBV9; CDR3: CASSASPGISGNTIYF
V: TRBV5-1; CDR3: CASSTRDTVPLRAYEQYF
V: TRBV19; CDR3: CASSTTTTGYNQPQHF
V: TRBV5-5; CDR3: CASSLAVGIAYEQYF
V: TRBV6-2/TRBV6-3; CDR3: CASSSWTAQETQYF
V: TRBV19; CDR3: CASSPMDGQGNGSPLHF
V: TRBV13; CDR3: CASSPRQGRSYEQYF
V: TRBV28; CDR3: CASSLLEVFTF
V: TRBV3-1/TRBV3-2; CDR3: CASSQRDRGTGNYGYTF
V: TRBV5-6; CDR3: CASGLSGYGYTF
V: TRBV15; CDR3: CATSRDIGQALYIQYF
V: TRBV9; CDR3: CASSVGVLAPEQYF
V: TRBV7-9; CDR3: CASSSVGVDGYTF
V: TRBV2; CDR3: CASSEWLLAENTEAFF
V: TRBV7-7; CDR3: CASSLTVTGELFF
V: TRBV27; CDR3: CANEDSSGNTIYF
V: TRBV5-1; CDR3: CASSFGNRGMDTIYF
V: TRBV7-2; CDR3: CASSPGGDGNTIYF
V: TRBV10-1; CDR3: CASSDSRGGQETQYF
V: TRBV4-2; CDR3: CASSPGLAGATGHPGELFF
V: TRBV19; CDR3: CASGSGTGINQPQHF